The sequence of this TCR beta chain was determined in a study of blood T cell repertoires in COVID-19. Only in-frame clones appear in the TCRdb table, and some are missing; sequencing was by immunoSEQ multiplex PCR. This table holds 250,000 or so clones, approximately 86% found once. Germline V gives CDR1 MNHEY, CDR2 SVGAGI. With 2 bases removed from V and 6 bases from J, the gap between germline ends came to 11 bases. This CDR3 has 14 amino acids. This chain uses TRBV6-5 with TRBJ2-1, with no clear D. Sequencing was carried out using peripheral blood. This TCR derives from a woman in her 70s with active or convalescent COVID-19. The CDR3, as DNA: TGTGCCAGCAGTTACGGCAGCGCCTTCAATGAGCAGTTCTTC. Translating gives CASSYGSAFNEQFF.